Listed here is a single TCR beta chain. Repertoires were generated with immunoSEQ multiplex PCR, while TCRdb's copy carries only in-frame clones and drops some. This table has approximately 92,000 clones, approximately 94% appearing once. This sample was taken from a study of T cell changes during pregnancy in multiple sclerosis. Germline V lookup: CDR1 SGHTA, CDR2 FQGNSA. The CDR3 length is 17 residues. After removal of 5 bases from V and 0 bases from J, the junction contained 11 bases not matched to a gene. The specimen was peripheral blood, collected after pregnancy. The sequence was obtained from a female donor with multiple sclerosis, enrolled in a pregnancy study. The chain is built from TRBV7-2 and TRBJ1-1; 8 nucleotides match TRBD1. CDR3 amino acids: CASSQSGGAGVNTEAFF. DNA of the CDR3: TGTGCCAGCAGCCAATCAGGGGGCGCTGGGGTGAACACTGAAGCTTTCTTT. Based on the CDR3 plus reference TRBV7-2 and TRBJ1-1, the full variable domain is GAGVSQSPSNKVTEKGKDVELRCDPISGHTALYWYRQSLGQGLEFLIYFQGNSAPDKSGLPSDRFSAERTGGSVSTLTIQRTQQEDSAVYLCASSQSGGAGVNTEAFFGQGTRLTVV.